This T cell receptor beta chain is drawn from a study of blood T cell repertoires in COVID-19. This CDR3 is 14 amino acids long. Trimming at V came to 0 bases and at J to 7 bases, leaving 2 bases not matched to a gene. Germline values: CDR1 SGHTA, CDR2 FQGTGA. The table came from immunoSEQ multiplex PCR; TCRdb's copy has only in-frame clones and leaves some out. Of about 220,000 clones in the sample, 88% were seen once. Sequences were obtained from PBMCs or T cells enriched from blood (not recorded which). The J gene is TRBJ2-1, the V gene TRBV7-3, with 8 bases aligning to TRBD2. This TCR was sampled from a woman between 50 and 59 years old with acute COVID-19. The CDR3 reads CASSLTGLVNEQFF. Written as DNA, the CDR3 is TGTGCCAGCAGCTTAACGGGACTAGTTAATGAGCAGTTCTTC.